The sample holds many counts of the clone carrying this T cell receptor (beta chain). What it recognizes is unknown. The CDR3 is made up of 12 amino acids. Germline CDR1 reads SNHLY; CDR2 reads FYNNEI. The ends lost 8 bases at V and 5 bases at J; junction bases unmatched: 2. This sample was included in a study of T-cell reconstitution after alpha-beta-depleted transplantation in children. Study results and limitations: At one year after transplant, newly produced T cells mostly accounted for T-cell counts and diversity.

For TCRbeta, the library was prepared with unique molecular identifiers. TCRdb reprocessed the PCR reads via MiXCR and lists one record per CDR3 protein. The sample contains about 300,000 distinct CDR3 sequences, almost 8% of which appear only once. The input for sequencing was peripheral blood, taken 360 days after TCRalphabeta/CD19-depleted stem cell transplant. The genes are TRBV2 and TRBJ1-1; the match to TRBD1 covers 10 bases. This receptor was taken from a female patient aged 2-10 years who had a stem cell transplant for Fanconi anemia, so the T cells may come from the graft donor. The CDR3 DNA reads TGTGCCAGCGGACAGGGGGGGACTGAAGCTTTCTTT. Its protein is CASGQGGTEAFF.